This T cell receptor beta chain was found in a study of response to subunit inactivated influenza vaccine. Study findings and constraints: The authors suggested that every seasonal influenza vaccination recruits few new T cells.

Trimming stripped 6 bases from V and 0 bases from J, with 12 bases between. In germline, CDR1 is MDHEN, CDR2 SYDVKM. The CDR3 runs 15 residues. TCRdb itself ran the RT-PCR reads through MiXCR, one entry per CDR3 protein. The sample includes 600,000 to 850,000 distinct CDR3 sequences, roughly 15% seen only once; the top ten take 7.5% to 9%. Regarding this clonotype: The antigen remains unidentified.

The rearrangement uses TRBV28 and TRBJ2-4; D is ambiguous. The input for sequencing was PBMCs from blood, taken less than 15 days before vaccination. This receptor was identified in a man aged 45 to 65 who received an inactivated influenza vaccine. The CDR3 spells CASSSKEGAKNIQYF. The CDR3 bases are TGTGCCAGCAGCTCAAAGGAAGGAGCCAAAAACATTCAGTACTTC.